This note documents a single TCR beta chain sequence. The PCR made use of 60 Vbeta and 13 Jbeta primers. The data were produced by immunoSEQ multiplex PCR, yet TCRdb's version contains in-frame clones alone and is incomplete. Found here are approximately 140,000 clones, 78% of them singletons; the top ten hold approximately 2.8%. This record comes from a study of cytomegalovirus exposure and HLA in healthy donors. Germline CDR1 and CDR2: MNHNS and SASEGT. Trimming left V 3 bases short and J 4 bases short, with 10 bases between. The CDR3 consists of 14 residues. The sequenced material came from PBMCs. This sequence was found in a male donor in good health and CMV-seronegative. The J gene is TRBJ1-3, the V gene TRBV6-1; perhaps TRBD1 as D (6 bases). CDR3 bases: TGTGCCAGCAGTGACAGGGGTGGAGGAAACACCATATATTTT. Its translation: CASSDRGGGNTIYF.